The 13 T cell receptor beta chains in this list originate from one sample, sequenced in a study of blood T cells in healthy people across ages. Then a second PCR, running about 6 to 12 cycles, was carried out with a sample-barcoded 5' primer and a J-beta primer mix. TCRdb called the 5' RACE reads again in MiXCR, with one record for every CDR3 protein. The sample yields around 2 million distinct CDR3 sequences, roughly two fifths seen once. Sequencing was carried out using blood. The origin of the receptors is a human donor in good health.

The chain employs TRBV28 and TRBJ2-5; a weak D match, TRBD2 (6 bases). Judging by the DNA end, TRBJ2-7 fits better; the J call may be wrong. CDR3 size: 14 residues. The germline V gene has CDR1 MDHEN and CDR2 SYDVKM. This CDR3 is CASSFFEGRYEQYF. In nucleotides, the CDR3 is TGTGCCAGCAGTTTTTTTGAGGGGAGGTACGAGCAGTACTTC.

The chain links TRBV3-1 to TRBJ2-1; D could derive from TRBD1 or TRBD2 (5 bases each). With 5 bases removed from V and 8 bases from J, the gap between germline ends came to 13 bases. This CDR3 is 13 amino acids long. Germline loops: CDR1 LGHDT, CDR2 YNNKEL (reference sequence). CDR3 amino acids: CASSWDLGDEQFF. CDR3 bases: TGTGCCAGCAGCTGGGACCTAGGGGATGAGCAGTTCTTC.

The CDR3 DNA sequence: TGCAGTGCTAGAGACCGGGACAGGGGTTCCCATCAGCCCCAGCATTTT. This translates into CSARDRDRGSHQPQHF. The V and J genes are TRBV20-1 and TRBJ1-5; the match to TRBD1 covers 10 bases. CDR1 and CDR2 from the germline V gene are DFQATT and SNEGSKA (reference sequence). This CDR3 is built from 16 residues. The V gene end was trimmed by 0 bases and the J gene end by 5 bases; junction bases not matched to a gene: 7.

On this clonotype itself: At one end the junction does not follow the germline gene, possibly because of a read error. This chain connects TRBV6-5 to TRBJ2-1; D perhaps matches TRBD1 (5 bases). CDR3 length equals 14 residues. CDR1 is MNHEY and CDR2 is SVGAGI in the germline V gene. The CDR3 sequence is CASSYRGSNNEQFF. CDR3 sequence (DNA): TGTGCCAGTAGTTATAGGGGATCTAACAATGAGCAGTTCTTC.

This chain joins TRBV24-1 and TRBJ1-1; perhaps TRBD1 as D (5 bases). The CDR3 is 13 residues long. Trimming shortened V by 6 bases and J by 3 bases, and 10 bases separated the two germline ends. The germline V gene has CDR1 KGHDR and CDR2 SFDVKD. Here the CDR3 DNA reads TGTGCCACCAGTTTGGGGGAATACACTGAAGCTTTCTTT. This sequence encodes CATSLGEYTEAFF.

The chain carries TRBV4-2 and TRBJ2-1; TRBD2 is a possible D gene (6 bases). Trimming stripped 1 base from V and 9 bases from J, with 13 bases between. This CDR3 has 14 amino acids. Germline lookup yields CDR1 LGHNA and CDR2 YNFKEQ. The CDR3 DNA follows: TGTGCCAGCAGCCAAGTTTCTAGCGTCATTGAGCAGTTCTTC. As protein: CASSQVSSVIEQFF.

The chain carries TRBV12-3 or TRBV12-4 and TRBJ2-4; a possible D gene is TRBD2 (5 bases). The CDR3 has 12 residues. Trimming removed 8 bases at V and 13 bases at J, with 18 bases between. CDR3 DNA sequence: TGTGCCAGCTCAGGCCATATGAGGGAGCAGTACTTC. Translating it yields CASSGHMREQYF.

This chain uses TRBV10-3 with TRBJ2-7; D gene ambiguous. Trimming left V 5 bases short and J 3 bases short, with 11 bases between. Germline V CDR1 and CDR2: ENHRY, SYGVKD. The CDR3 is made up of 13 amino acids. DNA of the CDR3: TGTGCCATCAGTTTCCAAGGCAACTACGAGCAGTACTTC. Its translation is CAISFQGNYEQYF.

This clonotype was counted between two and nine times. The V gene is TRBV4-3, the J gene TRBJ1-5, with 10 bases that match TRBD1. This CDR3 has 14 residues. The V gene's germline CDR1 is LGHNA and CDR2 YSLEER. Trimming at V came to 8 bases and at J to 6 bases, leaving 7 bases not matched to a gene. The CDR3 protein is CASRTGGGGQPQHF. The DNA for the CDR3 is TGCGCCAGCCGGACAGGGGGGGGTGGTCAGCCCCAGCATTTT.

The rearrangement links TRBV20-1 to TRBJ2-1; TRBD2 agrees at 11 bases. Trimming at V came to 5 bases and at J to 4 bases, leaving 13 bases not matched to a gene. The CDR3 is 17 amino acids. Germline loops: CDR1 DFQATT, CDR2 SNEGSKA (reference sequence). CDR3 DNA: TGCAGTGCTTGGACTAGCGGGCGGTCAGGGCTATACAATGAGCAGTTCTTC. Translating gives CSAWTSGRSGLYNEQFF.

This clonotype has a handful of counts. The rearrangement joins TRBV19 to TRBJ1-6; D is uncertain. In germline, CDR1 is LNHDA, CDR2 SQIVND (reference sequence). The CDR3 totals 13 residues. V was pared by 5 bases and J by 10 bases, with 12 bases between. CDR3 DNA: TGTGCCAGTAGTGCGGGTAACGGCTCACCCCTCCACTTT. Translating gives CASSAGNGSPLHF.

The chain is built from TRBV3-1 and TRBJ1-2, with D perhaps TRBD1 (5 bases). This CDR3 contains 13 residues. Germline loops: CDR1 LGHDT, CDR2 YNNKEL (reference sequence). Trimming removed 4 bases from V and 8 bases from J, with 14 bases in between. The CDR3 sequence: CASSRTTAGGYTF. CDR3 nucleotide sequence: TGTGCCAGCAGCCGAACGACAGCGGGGGGCTACACCTTC.

The sample holds a few counts of this clonotype. The V call is TRBV7-2, the J call TRBJ2-1; D not resolved. The CDR3 consists of 13 residues. The germline CDR1 and CDR2 sequences are SGHTA and FQGNSA. V lost 1 base and J lost 3, with 4 bases in between. Here the CDR3 reads CASSLEIYNEQFF. The CDR3, as DNA: TGTGCCAGCAGCTTAGAGATCTACAATGAGCAGTTCTTC. The whole variable domain, filled in from reference TRBV7-2 and TRBJ2-1, reads GAGVSQSPSNKVTEKGKDVELRCDPISGHTALYWYRQSLGQGLEFLIYFQGNSAPDKSGLPSDRFSAERTGGSVSTLTIQRTQQEDSAVYLCASSLEIYNEQFFGPGTRLTVL.